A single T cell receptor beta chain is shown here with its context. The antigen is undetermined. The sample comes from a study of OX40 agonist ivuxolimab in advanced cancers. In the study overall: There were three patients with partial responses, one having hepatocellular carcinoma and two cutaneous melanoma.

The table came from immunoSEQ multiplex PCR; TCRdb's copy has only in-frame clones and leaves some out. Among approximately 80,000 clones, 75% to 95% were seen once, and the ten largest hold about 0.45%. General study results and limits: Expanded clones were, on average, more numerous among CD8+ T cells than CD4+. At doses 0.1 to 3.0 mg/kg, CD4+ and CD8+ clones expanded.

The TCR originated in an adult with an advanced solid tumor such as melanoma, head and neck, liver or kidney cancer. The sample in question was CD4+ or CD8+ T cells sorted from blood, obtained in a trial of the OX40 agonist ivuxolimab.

The CDR3: CASGRGDEPKLFF. The CDR3 DNA reads TGTGCCAGCGGACGGGGGGATGAACCAAAACTGTTTTTT. The chain recombines TRBV5-5 with TRBJ1-4; a weak D match, TRBD1 (5 bases). The germline gives CDR1 SGHKS, CDR2 YYEKEE (reference sequence). CDR3 size: 13 residues. V was clipped by 7 bases and J by 10 bases, with 17 bases between them.